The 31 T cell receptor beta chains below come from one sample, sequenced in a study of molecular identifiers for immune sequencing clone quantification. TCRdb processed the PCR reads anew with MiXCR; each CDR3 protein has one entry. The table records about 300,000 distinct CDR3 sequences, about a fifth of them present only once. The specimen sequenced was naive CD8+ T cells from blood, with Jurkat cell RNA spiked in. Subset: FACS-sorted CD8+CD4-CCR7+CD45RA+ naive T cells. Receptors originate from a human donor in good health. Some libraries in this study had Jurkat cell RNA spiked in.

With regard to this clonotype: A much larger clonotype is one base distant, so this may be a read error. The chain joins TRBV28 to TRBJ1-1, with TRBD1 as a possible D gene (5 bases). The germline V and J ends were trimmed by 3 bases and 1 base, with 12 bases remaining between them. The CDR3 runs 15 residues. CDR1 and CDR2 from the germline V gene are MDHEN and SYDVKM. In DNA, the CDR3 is TGTGCCAGCAGTTTTAGGGGAAGGACGAACACTGAAGCTTTCTTT. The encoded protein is CASSFRGRTNTEAFF.

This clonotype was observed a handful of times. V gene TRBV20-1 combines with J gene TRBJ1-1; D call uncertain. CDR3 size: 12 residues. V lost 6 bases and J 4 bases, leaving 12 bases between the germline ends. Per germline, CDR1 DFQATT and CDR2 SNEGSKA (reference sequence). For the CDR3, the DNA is TGCAGTGCCGGGGTTGGTTCCACTGAAGCTTTCTTT. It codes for CSAGVGSTEAFF.

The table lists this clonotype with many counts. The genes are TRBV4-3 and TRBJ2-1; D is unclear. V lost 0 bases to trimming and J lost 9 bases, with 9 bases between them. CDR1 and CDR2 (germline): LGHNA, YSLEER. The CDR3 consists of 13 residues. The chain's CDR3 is CASSQDRSGEQFF. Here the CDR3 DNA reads TGCGCCAGCAGCCAAGATCGGTCGGGTGAGCAGTTCTTC.

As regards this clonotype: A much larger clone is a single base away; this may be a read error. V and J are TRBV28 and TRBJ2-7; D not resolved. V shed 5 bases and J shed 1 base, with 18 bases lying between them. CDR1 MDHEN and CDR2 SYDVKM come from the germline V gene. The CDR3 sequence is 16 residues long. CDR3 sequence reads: CASSPTGLPSSYEQYF. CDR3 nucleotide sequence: TGTGCCAGCAGTCCGACCGGGCTTCCATCGTCCTACGAGCAGTACTTC.

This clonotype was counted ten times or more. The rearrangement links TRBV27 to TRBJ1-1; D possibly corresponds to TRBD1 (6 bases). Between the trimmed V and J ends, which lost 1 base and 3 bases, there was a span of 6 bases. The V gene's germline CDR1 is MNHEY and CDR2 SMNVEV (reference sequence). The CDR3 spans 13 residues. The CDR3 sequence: CASSLWTDTEAFF. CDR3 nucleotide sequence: TGTGCCAGCAGTTTATGGACAGACACTGAAGCTTTCTTT.

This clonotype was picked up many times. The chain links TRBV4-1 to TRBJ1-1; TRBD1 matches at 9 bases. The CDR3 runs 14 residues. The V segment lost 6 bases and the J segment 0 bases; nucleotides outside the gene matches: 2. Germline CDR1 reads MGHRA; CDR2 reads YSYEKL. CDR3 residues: CASRGQGLNTEAFF. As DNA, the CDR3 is TGCGCCAGCAGGGGACAGGGATTGAACACTGAAGCTTTCTTT.

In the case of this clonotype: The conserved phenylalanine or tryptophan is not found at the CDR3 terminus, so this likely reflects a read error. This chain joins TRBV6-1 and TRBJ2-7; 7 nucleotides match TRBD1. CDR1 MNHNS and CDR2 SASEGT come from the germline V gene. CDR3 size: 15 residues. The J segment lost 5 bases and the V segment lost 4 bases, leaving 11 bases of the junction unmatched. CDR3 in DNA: TGTGCCAGCAGTGCCCCGACAGGGAGCTGGGACGAGCAGTACCTC. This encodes CASSAPTGSWDEQYL.

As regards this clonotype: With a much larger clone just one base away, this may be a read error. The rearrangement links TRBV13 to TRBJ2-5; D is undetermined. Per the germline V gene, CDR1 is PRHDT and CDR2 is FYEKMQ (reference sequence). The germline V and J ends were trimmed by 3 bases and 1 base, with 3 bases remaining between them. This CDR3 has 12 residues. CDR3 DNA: TGTGCCAGCAGCTTCTTCCAAGAGACCCAGTACTTC. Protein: CASSFFQETQYF.

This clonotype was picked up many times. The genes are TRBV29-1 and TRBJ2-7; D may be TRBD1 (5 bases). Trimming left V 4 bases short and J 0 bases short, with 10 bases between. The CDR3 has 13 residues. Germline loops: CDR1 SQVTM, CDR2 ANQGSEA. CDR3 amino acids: CSVGTPDSYEQYF. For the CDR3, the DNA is TGCAGCGTTGGGACACCAGACTCCTACGAGCAGTACTTC.

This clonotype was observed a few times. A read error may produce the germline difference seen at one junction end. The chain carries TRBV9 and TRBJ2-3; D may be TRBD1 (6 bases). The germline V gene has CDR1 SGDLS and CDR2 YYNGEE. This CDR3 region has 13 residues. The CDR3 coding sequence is TGTGCCAGCAGCAGGGGGAGAGCAGATACGCAGTGTTTT. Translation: CASSRGRADTQCF.

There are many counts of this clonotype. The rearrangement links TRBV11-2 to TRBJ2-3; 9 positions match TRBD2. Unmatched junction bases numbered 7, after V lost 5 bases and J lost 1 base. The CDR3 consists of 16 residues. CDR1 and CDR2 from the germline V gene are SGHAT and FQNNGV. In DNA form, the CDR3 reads TGTGCCAGCAGCCAGACTAGCGGTTGGGGCACAGATACGCAGTATTTT. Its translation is CASSQTSGWGTDTQYF.

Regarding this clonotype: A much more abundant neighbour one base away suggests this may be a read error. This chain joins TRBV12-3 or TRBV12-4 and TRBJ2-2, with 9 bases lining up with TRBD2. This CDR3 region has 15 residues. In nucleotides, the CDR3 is TGTGCCTGCAGTTATAGCGGGAGCCCGACCGGGGAGCTGTTTTTT. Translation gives CACSYSGSPTGELFF.

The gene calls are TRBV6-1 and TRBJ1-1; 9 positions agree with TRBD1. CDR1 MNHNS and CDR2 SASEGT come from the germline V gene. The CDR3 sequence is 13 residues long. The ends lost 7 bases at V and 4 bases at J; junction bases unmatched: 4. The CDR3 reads CASIYRGPTEAFF. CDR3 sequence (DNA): TGTGCCAGCATATACAGGGGGCCCACTGAAGCTTTCTTT.

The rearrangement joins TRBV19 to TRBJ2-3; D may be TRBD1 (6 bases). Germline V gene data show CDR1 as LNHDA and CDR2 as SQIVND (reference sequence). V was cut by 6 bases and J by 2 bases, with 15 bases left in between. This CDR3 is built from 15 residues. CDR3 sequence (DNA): TGTGCCAGTAGAAATGGACAGTTCCACACAGATACGCAGTATTTT. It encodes CASRNGQFHTDTQYF.

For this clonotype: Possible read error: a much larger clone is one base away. The CDR3 loop is CRARDIAGGGIDTQYF. The CDR3 DNA reads TGCAGGGCTAGAGATATTGCGGGAGGTGGTATAGATACGCAGTATTTT. This chain links TRBV20-1 with TRBJ2-3, with TRBD2 matching over 8 bases. Per the germline V gene, CDR1 is DFQATT and CDR2 is SNEGSKA (reference sequence). The CDR3 is 16 residues long.

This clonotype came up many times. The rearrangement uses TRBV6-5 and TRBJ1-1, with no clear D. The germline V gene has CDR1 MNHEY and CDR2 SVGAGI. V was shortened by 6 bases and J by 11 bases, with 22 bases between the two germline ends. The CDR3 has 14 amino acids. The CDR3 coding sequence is TGTGCCAGCAGCGAACCTGGAGATACAGCAGATGCTTTCTTT. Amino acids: CASSEPGDTADAFF.

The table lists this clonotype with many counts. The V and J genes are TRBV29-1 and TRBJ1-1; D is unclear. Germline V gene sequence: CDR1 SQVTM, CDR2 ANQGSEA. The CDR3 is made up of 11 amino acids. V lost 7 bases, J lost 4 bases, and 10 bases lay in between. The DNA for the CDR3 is TGCAGCGCCGGAGGGTCCACTGAAGCTTTCTTT. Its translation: CSAGGSTEAFF.

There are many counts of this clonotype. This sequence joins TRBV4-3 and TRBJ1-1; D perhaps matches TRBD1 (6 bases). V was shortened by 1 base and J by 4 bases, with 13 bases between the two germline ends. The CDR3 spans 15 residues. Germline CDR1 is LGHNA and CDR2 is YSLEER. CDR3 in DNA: TGCGCCAGCAGCCAAGCTGTGTTAGGGGGCACTGAAGCTTTCTTT. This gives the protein CASSQAVLGGTEAFF.

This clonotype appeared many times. This CDR3 is CSVRGGVQETQYF. The CDR3 DNA follows: TGCAGCGTTAGAGGCGGGGTGCAAGAGACCCAGTACTTC. V and J are TRBV29-1 and TRBJ2-5, with D perhaps matching TRBD2 (6 bases). The CDR3 spans 13 residues. V lost 5 bases to trimming and J lost 2 bases, with 12 bases between them. Germline loops: CDR1 SQVTM, CDR2 ANQGSEA. The whole variable domain, remainder taken from reference TRBV29-1 and TRBJ2-5, is SAVISQKPSRDICQRGTSLTIQCQVDSQVTMMFWYRQQPGQSLTLIATANQGSEATYESGFVIDKFPISRPNLTFSTLTVSNMSPEDSSIYLCSVRGGVQETQYFGPGTRLLVL.

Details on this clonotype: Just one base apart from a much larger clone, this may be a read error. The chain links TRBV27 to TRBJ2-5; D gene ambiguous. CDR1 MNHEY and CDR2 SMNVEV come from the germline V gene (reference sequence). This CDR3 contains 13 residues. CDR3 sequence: CASSFLPDQTRYF. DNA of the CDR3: TGTGCCAGCAGTTTCCTTCCAGACCAGACCCGGTACTTC.

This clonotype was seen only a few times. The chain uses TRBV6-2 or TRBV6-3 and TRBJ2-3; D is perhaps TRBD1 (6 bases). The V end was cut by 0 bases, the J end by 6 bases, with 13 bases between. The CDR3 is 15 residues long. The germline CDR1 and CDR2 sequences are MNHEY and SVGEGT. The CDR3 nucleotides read TGTGCCAGCAGTTACTCCGGGAACAGGGCCGATACGCAGTATTTT. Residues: CASSYSGNRADTQYF.

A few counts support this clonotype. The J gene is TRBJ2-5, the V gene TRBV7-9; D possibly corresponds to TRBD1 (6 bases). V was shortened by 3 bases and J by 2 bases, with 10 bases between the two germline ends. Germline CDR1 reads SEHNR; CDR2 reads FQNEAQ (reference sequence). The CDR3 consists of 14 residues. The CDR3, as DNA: TGTGCCAGCAGCTTCGGACAGATTCAAGAGACCCAGTACTTC. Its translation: CASSFGQIQETQYF. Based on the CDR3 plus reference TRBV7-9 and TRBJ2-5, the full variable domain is DTGVSQNPRHKITKRGQNVTFRCDPISEHNRLYWYRQTLGQGPEFLTYFQNEAQLEKSRLLSDRFSAERPKGSFSTLEIQRTEQGDSAMYLCASSFGQIQETQYFGPGTRLLVL.

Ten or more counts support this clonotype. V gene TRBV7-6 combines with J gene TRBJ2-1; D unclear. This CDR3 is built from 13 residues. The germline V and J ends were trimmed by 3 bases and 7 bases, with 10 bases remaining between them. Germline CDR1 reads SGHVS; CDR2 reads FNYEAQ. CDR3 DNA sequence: TGTGCCAGCAGCTTGAGTCAGCGTAATGAGCAGTTCTTC. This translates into CASSLSQRNEQFF.

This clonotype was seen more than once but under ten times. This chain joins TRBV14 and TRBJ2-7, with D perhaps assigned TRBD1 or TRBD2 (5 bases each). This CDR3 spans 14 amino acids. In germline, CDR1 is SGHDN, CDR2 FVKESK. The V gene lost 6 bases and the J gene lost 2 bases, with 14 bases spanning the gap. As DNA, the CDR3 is TGTGCCAGCAGAGTGGGACCGCGAACCTACGAGCAGTACTTC. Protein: CASRVGPRTYEQYF.

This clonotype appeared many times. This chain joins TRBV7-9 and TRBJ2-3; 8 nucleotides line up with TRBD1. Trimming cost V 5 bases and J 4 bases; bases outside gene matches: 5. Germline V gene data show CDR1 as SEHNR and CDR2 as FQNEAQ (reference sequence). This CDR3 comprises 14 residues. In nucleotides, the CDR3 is TGTGCCAGCAGCCGACAGGGGATAGCAGATACGCAGTATTTT. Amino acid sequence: CASSRQGIADTQYF.

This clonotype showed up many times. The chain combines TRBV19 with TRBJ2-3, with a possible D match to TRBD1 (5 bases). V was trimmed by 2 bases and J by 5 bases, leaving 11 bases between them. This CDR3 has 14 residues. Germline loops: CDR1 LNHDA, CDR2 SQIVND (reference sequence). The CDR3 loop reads CASSISEQGDTQYF. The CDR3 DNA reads TGTGCCAGTAGTATATCGGAGCAGGGAGATACGCAGTATTTT.

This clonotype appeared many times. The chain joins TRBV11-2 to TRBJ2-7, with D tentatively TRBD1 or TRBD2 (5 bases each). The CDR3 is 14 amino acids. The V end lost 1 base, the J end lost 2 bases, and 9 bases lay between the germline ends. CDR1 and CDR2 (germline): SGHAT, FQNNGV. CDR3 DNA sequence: TGTGCCAGCAGCTTAGGGGACGCCGCCTACGAGCAGTACTTC. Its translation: CASSLGDAAYEQYF.

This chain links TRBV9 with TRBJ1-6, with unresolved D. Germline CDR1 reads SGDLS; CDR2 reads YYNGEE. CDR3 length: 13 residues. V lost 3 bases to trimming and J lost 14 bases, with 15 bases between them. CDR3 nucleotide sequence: TGTGCCAGCAGCGACGACACCCACCCGTCCCTCCACTTT. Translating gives CASSDDTHPSLHF.

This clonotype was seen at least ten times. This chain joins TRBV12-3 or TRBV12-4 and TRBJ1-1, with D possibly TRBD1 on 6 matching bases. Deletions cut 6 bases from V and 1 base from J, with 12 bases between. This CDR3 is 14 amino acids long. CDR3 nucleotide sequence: TGTGCCAGCAGAACCAGGGGCGCGAACACTGAAGCTTTCTTT. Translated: CASRTRGANTEAFF.

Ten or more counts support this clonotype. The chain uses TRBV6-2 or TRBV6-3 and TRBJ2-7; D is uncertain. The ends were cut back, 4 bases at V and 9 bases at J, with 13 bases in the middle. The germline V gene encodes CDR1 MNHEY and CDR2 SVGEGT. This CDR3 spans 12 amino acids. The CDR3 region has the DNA TGTGCCAGCAGTTCTCCCGGATTCCCGCAGTACTTC. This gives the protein CASSSPGFPQYF.

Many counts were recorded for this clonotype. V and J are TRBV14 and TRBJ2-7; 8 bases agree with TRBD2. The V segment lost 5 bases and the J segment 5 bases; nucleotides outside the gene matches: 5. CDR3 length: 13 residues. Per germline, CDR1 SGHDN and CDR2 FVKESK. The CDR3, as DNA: TGTGCCAGCAGCTCTGGGACTAGGAACGAGCAGTACTTC. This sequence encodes CASSSGTRNEQYF.